This TCR beta chain emerged from a study of cytomegalovirus exposure and HLA in healthy donors. Overall study findings and caveats: The authors judged a highly shared variant cluster likely a sequencing artifact. TRBV6-2, TRBV6-3 and other indistinguishable V segments were excluded.

V lost 8 bases and J 10 bases, leaving 14 bases between the germline ends. Germline assignment: CDR1 SGHDN and CDR2 FVKESK. CDR3 length: 12 amino acids. Researchers ran the PCR with 60 Vbeta and 13 Jbeta primers. Assay: immunoSEQ multiplex PCR; the TCRdb copy retains only in-frame clones and omits some. The sample lists roughly 150,000 clones, 66% occurring once. With respect to this clone: Its specificity is not known.

V gene TRBV14 combines with J gene TRBJ1-4, with D possibly TRBD1 on 5 matching bases. The source material was PBMCs. This receptor was identified in a human donor in good health. The CDR3 sequence is CASRDPEGKLFF. Written as DNA, the CDR3 is TGTGCCAGCCGGGACCCGGAGGGAAAACTGTTTTTT.